Below, 30 T cell receptor beta chains from the same sample are listed, as sequenced in a study of molecular identifiers for immune sequencing clone quantification (dated by TCRdb to 2016 to 2019). The library was made by PCR. The sequencer listed for this sample is Illumina HiSeq 4000. TCRdb reprocessing: public reads trimmed at Q25 with fastp, clones called with MiXCR, in-frame beta chains kept. For every CDR3 protein sequence, its rows merge into one entry that carries the most common genes and DNA. The sample includes 60,000 to 70,000 distinct CDR3 sequences, with 15% to 20% observed a single time. The biggest ten clones account for nearly 1.5% of the sample. The sample was naive CD8+ T cells from blood, with Jurkat cell RNA spiked in. The sample's cell subset or site label, decoded: FACS-sorted CD8+CD4-CCR7+CD45RA+ naive T cells. These receptors were taken from a human donor in good health. Some libraries in this study had Jurkat cell RNA spiked in.

This clonotype is deemed medium-sized. The rearrangement joins TRBV6-5 to TRBJ2-4; D gene ambiguous. The CDR3 is 16 residues long. Looked up from germline, CDR1 is MNHEY and CDR2 is SVGAGI. V was trimmed by 7 bases and J by 3 bases, leaving 19 bases between them. This CDR3 is CASTKGTAPGKNIQYF. The CDR3 DNA sequence: TGTGCCAGCACCAAGGGCACAGCCCCAGGCAAAAACATTCAGTACTTC.

In its sample, this clonotype was seen many times. The V gene is TRBV23-1, the J gene TRBJ2-7, with 9 bases identical to TRBD1. TRBV23-1 is an open reading frame whose function is uncertain. V shed 4 bases and J 4 bases; nucleotides not matched to a gene: 8. The CDR3 runs 15 residues. CDR3 sequence reads: CASSPDRDRDYEQYF. CDR3 sequence (DNA): TGCGCCAGCAGTCCCGACCGGGACAGGGATTACGAGCAGTACTTC.

This clonotype was seen ten or more times. CDR3 bases: TGTGCCAGCAGCCCCCTACCGGGACAAGCTACAGATACGCAGTATTTT. Translation: CASSPLPGQATDTQYF. The V call is TRBV4-2, the J call TRBJ2-3; D is perhaps TRBD1 (6 bases). The CDR3 has 16 residues. Germline V gene sequence: CDR1 LGHNA, CDR2 YNFKEQ. Trimming stripped 4 bases from V and 3 bases from J, with 17 bases between.

This clonotype appeared many times. The gene calls are TRBV7-9 and TRBJ2-7, with 8 bases that match TRBD1. Germline-derived CDR1 and CDR2 are SEHNR and FQNEAQ (reference sequence). V trimming: 2 bases; J trimming: 7 bases; junction bases outside the gene matches: 4. This CDR3 has 13 amino acids. The CDR3: CASSLQGAWEQYF. CDR3 nucleotide sequence: TGTGCCAGCAGCTTACAGGGGGCCTGGGAGCAGTACTTC. Together with reference TRBV7-9 and TRBJ2-7, the CDR3 gives the full variable domain: DTGVSQNPRHKITKRGQNVTFRCDPISEHNRLYWYRQTLGQGPEFLTYFQNEAQLEKSRLLSDRFSAERPKGSFSTLEIQRTEQGDSAMYLCASSLQGAWEQYFGPGTRLTVT.

This clonotype occurred many times. The gene calls are TRBV24-1 and TRBJ2-6; no clear D. The germline V gene encodes CDR1 KGHDR and CDR2 SFDVKD. Trimming took off 0 bases at V and 0 bases at J, with 5 bases between the two ends. This CDR3 contains 16 residues. The CDR3 nucleotides read TGTGCCACCAGTGATTTGCGGAGCTCTGGGGCCAACGTCCTGACTTTC. Its protein product is CATSDLRSSGANVLTF.

The table lists this clonotype with many counts. The chain combines TRBV4-1 with TRBJ2-7; 7 bases fit TRBD2. The V and J ends lost 1 base and 6 bases, in that order; junction bases with no gene match: 6. CDR3 size: 14 residues. Germline V gene lookup returns CDR1 MGHRA and CDR2 YSYEKL. CDR3 sequence reads: CASSQVGGVGEQYF. Written as DNA, the CDR3 is TGCGCCAGCAGCCAAGTGGGAGGGGTTGGCGAGCAGTACTTC.

A word on this clonotype: A read error may account for a junction end that differs from germline. This rearrangement joins TRBV20-1 to TRBJ2-1; tentative D call: TRBD2 (5 bases). The CDR3 sequence is 13 residues long. Per germline, CDR1 DFQATT and CDR2 SNEGSKA (reference sequence). The CDR3 loop is CSALRETYNEQFF. The DNA of the CDR3 is TGCAGTGCTCTCCGGGAAACTTACAATGAACAGTTCTTC.

The chain combines TRBV12-5 with TRBJ2-7; 7 bases align to TRBD1. Germline V gene lookup returns CDR1 LGHNT and CDR2 FRNRAP. CDR3 length: 15 amino acids. V dropped 4 bases and J dropped 2; count of bases not matched to a gene: 8. CDR3 loop: CASGCQGEIPYEQYF. Here the CDR3 DNA reads TGTGCTAGTGGTTGCCAGGGGGAAATTCCCTACGAGCAGTACTTC.

This clonotype was seen at least ten times. The chain is built from TRBV28 and TRBJ2-7, with TRBD1 identical over 8 bases. Per germline, CDR1 MDHEN and CDR2 SYDVKM. V trimming: 8 bases; J trimming: 2 bases; junction bases outside the gene matches: 8. This CDR3 is built from 14 residues. CDR3 in DNA: TGTGCCAGCGGTCGGACAGGGAGCCCCTACGAGCAGTACTTC. Protein sequence: CASGRTGSPYEQYF. Full variable domain (missing parts from reference TRBV28 and TRBJ2-7): DVKVTQSSRYLVKRTGEKVFLECVQDMDHENMFWYRQDPGLGLRLIYFSYDVKMKEKGDIPEGYSVSREKKERFSLILESASTNQTSMYLCASGRTGSPYEQYFGPGTRLTVT.

At least ten counts were recorded for this clonotype. V and J are TRBV29-1 and TRBJ2-2, with D uncertain. This CDR3 comprises 15 residues. Germline CDR1 SQVTM, CDR2 ANQGSEA. V was shortened by 4 bases and J by 6 bases, with 18 bases between the two germline ends. CDR3 nucleotide sequence: TGCAGCGTTGGAGGTGGGGTTAATTCGGCCGGGGAGCTGTTTTTT. Protein sequence: CSVGGGVNSAGELFF.

This rearrangement joins TRBV5-6 to TRBJ2-7; no reliable D call. Deletions cut 6 bases from V and 2 bases from J, with 15 bases between. The germline V gene has CDR1 SGHDT and CDR2 YYEEEE. This CDR3 contains 14 residues. CDR3 sequence (DNA): TGTGCCAGCACTACCTCAGGTACCACCTACGAGCAGTACTTC. This translates into CASTTSGTTYEQYF.

Ten or more counts support this clonotype. V usage is TRBV4-1 and J usage is TRBJ1-6; 8 bases match TRBD1. V lost 2 bases, J lost 7 bases, and 22 bases stayed unmatched. The CDR3 spans 21 residues. Germline V gives CDR1 MGHRA, CDR2 YSYEKL. This chain's CDR3 is CASSQRPPGQVQPGGNSPLHF. The DNA of the CDR3 is TGCGCCAGCAGCCAACGCCCTCCGGGACAGGTTCAACCAGGGGGGAATTCACCCCTCCACTTT.

The CDR3: CSARGRDGTRADTQYF. DNA of the CDR3: TGCAGTGCTAGAGGCCGTGACGGTACGCGGGCAGATACGCAGTATTTT. The J gene is TRBJ2-3, the V gene TRBV20-1; TRBD2 might be the D (5 bases). Looked up from germline, CDR1 is DFQATT and CDR2 is SNEGSKA (reference sequence). The CDR3 spans 16 residues. V was clipped by 1 base and J by 4 bases, with 18 bases between them.

In its sample, this clonotype was seen many times. The V call is TRBV6-6, the J call TRBJ2-5, with D unclear. CDR1 and CDR2 (germline): MNHNY, SVGAGI (reference sequence). This CDR3 contains 14 residues. The V gene lost 1 base and the J gene lost 5 bases, with 11 bases spanning the gap. The CDR3 nucleotides are TGTGCCAGCAGTTACTTGGCAGATGGGGAGACCCAGTACTTC. Translating gives CASSYLADGETQYF.

This clonotype has ten or more counts. The genes are TRBV7-3 and TRBJ2-1, with 9 bases that match TRBD2. The V gene's germline CDR1 is SGHTA and CDR2 FQGTGA. Trimming cost V 3 bases and J 4 bases; bases outside gene matches: 10. The CDR3 loop spans 17 amino acids. CDR3 DNA: TGTGCCAGCAGCTTTCTTCCGGGACTAGCTTCTTACAATGAGCAGTTCTTC. It is translated as CASSFLPGLASYNEQFF.

There are many counts of this clonotype. This chain joins TRBV7-8 and TRBJ2-1; 8 nucleotides line up with TRBD2. J was trimmed by 6 bases and V by 1 base; bases with no gene match: 5. The CDR3 sequence is 15 residues long. CDR1 SGHVS and CDR2 FQNEAQ come from the germline V gene. The CDR3 DNA sequence: TGTGCCAGCAGCTTAGTGGGACTAGGGCCCAATGAGCAGTTCTTC. Its translation: CASSLVGLGPNEQFF.

The sample holds many counts of this clonotype. V is TRBV4-3 and J is TRBJ2-2; 7 positions match TRBD2. Germline loops: CDR1 LGHNA, CDR2 YSLEER. Trimming at V came to 4 bases and at J to 6 bases, leaving 11 bases not matched to a gene. The CDR3 is 16 amino acids. The CDR3 reads CASSPAPRGGAGELFF. The CDR3 nucleotides read TGCGCCAGCAGCCCAGCTCCGCGGGGAGGGGCCGGGGAGCTGTTTTTT.

As to this clonotype: A much larger clone lies one base from this, so it may be a read error. The chain recombines TRBV4-1 with TRBJ2-6, with D tentatively TRBD1 (5 bases). The V gene's germline CDR1 is MGHRA and CDR2 YSYEKL. The CDR3 length is 14 residues. The CDR3 loop reads CASSQIAGANVLAF. The CDR3 nucleotides are TGCGCCAGCAGCCAAATCGCTGGGGCCAACGTCCTGGCTTTC.

This clonotype occurred many times. The chain couples TRBV2 to TRBJ2-5, with 8 bases lining up with TRBD1. Germline V lookup: CDR1 SNHLY, CDR2 FYNNEI. The CDR3 has 19 residues. The V segment lost 0 bases and the J segment 3 bases; nucleotides outside the gene matches: 15. DNA of the CDR3: TGTGCCAGCAGTGAAGCATGGGAGACAGGGGTGCCCAAAAAAGAGACCCAGTACTTC. As protein: CASSEAWETGVPKKETQYF. The full variable domain, completed using reference TRBV2 and TRBJ2-5, is EPEVTQTPSHQVTQMGQEVILRCVPISNHLYFYWYRQILGQKVEFLVSFYNNEISEKSEIFDDQFSVERPDGSNFTLKIRSTKLEDSAMYFCASSEAWETGVPKKETQYFGPGTRLLVL.

Many counts were recorded for this clonotype. This chain links TRBV13 with TRBJ2-7; 7 bases align to TRBD2. Germline V gives CDR1 PRHDT, CDR2 FYEKMQ (reference sequence). V lost 5 bases, J lost 0 bases, and 19 bases stayed unmatched. The CDR3 contains 19 residues. The CDR3 is CASSGIAGVIGLSSYEQYF. The CDR3 coding sequence is TGTGCCAGCAGCGGCATCGCGGGGGTAATTGGATTGAGCTCCTACGAGCAGTACTTC.

A remark on this clonotype: This may be a read error, as it is one base from a much larger clone. The CDR3 ends on some other residue instead of the conserved phenylalanine or tryptophan, so this is likely a read error. The chain employs TRBV9 and TRBJ2-5; a possible D gene is TRBD2 (6 bases). The V and J ends lost 0 bases and 2 bases respectively, with 14 bases between them. Germline lookup yields CDR1 SGDLS and CDR2 YYNGEE. CDR3 length: 16 residues. CDR3: CASSVGGRRGQETQYS. The CDR3 coding sequence is TGTGCCAGCAGCGTAGGAGGTCGGAGGGGTCAAGAGACCCAGTACTCC.

This clonotype was observed many times. V usage is TRBV20-1 and J usage is TRBJ2-1, with 11 bases matching TRBD2. CDR1 is DFQATT, CDR2 SNEGSKA, per germline (reference sequence). The CDR3 totals 18 residues. The V and J ends lost 0 bases and 2 bases, in that order; junction bases with no gene match: 9. The chain's CDR3 is CSARDRGLAGWAYNEQFF. DNA for the CDR3: TGCAGTGCTAGAGATCGCGGACTAGCGGGTTGGGCCTACAATGAGCAGTTCTTC.

The sample holds many counts of this clonotype. The chain has TRBV19 and TRBJ1-6, with D hard to call. The CDR3 totals 13 residues. V shed 7 bases and J shed 6 bases, with 10 bases lying between them. From germline, CDR1 is LNHDA and CDR2 SQIVND (reference sequence). The CDR3 coding sequence is TGTGCCAGTAACTTCGGGATTAATTCACCCCTCCACTTT. As protein: CASNFGINSPLHF.

At least ten counts were recorded for this clonotype. This chain joins TRBV4-1 and TRBJ2-7; 9 nucleotides agree with TRBD1. Per the germline V gene, CDR1 is MGHRA and CDR2 is YSYEKL. After removal of 3 bases from V and 4 bases from J, the junction contained 1 base not matched to a gene. This CDR3 is built from 13 residues. CDR3 DNA: TGCGCCAGCAGCCAGACAGGGGGTTACGAGCAGTACTTC. This sequence encodes CASSQTGGYEQYF.

This clonotype was detected ten times or more. The gene calls are TRBV7-9 and TRBJ2-7; either TRBD1 or TRBD2 may fit D (5 bases each). Germline assignment: CDR1 SEHNR and CDR2 FQNEAQ (reference sequence). Trimming pared 2 bases from V and 5 bases from J, leaving 10 bases between. The CDR3 is made up of 13 amino acids. CDR3 sequence (DNA): TGTGCCAGCAGCTTAACGGGACCCCACGAGCAGTACTTC. Translated: CASSLTGPHEQYF.

As for this clonotype: The germline gene is not matched at one end of the junction; a read error may be the cause. V is TRBV3-1 and J is TRBJ2-2; TRBD1 or TRBD2 may be the D gene (5 bases each). The CDR3 covers 15 residues. Per the germline V gene, CDR1 is LGHDT and CDR2 is YNNKEL (reference sequence). The CDR3 region is CASSQGGADTGEPFF. CDR3 in DNA: TGTGCCAGCAGCCAAGGGGGCGCGGACACCGGGGAGCCGTTTTTT.

The chain couples TRBV29-1 to TRBJ2-7, with D perhaps being TRBD1 or TRBD2 (5 bases each). Trimming stripped 5 bases from V and 5 bases from J, with 16 bases between. Per germline, CDR1 SQVTM and CDR2 ANQGSEA. The CDR3 is 13 amino acids. The CDR3 loop is CSVTKSGTNEQYF. The CDR3 nucleotides are TGCAGCGTTACCAAATCGGGGACCAACGAGCAGTACTTC.

This clonotype showed up many times. The chain is built from TRBV7-9 and TRBJ2-7; the D call may be TRBD1 or TRBD2 (5 bases each). Trimming removed 5 bases from V and 6 bases from J, with 8 bases in between. The CDR3 covers 11 residues. CDR1 and CDR2 (germline): SEHNR, FQNEAQ (reference sequence). CDR3 residues: CASSPGSEQYF. The CDR3 nucleotides are TGTGCCAGCAGCCCAGGGAGCGAGCAGTACTTC.

This clonotype has just one count. This chain uses TRBV7-8 with TRBJ2-7, with D uncertain. Looked up from germline, CDR1 is SGHVS and CDR2 is FQNEAQ. V shed 8 bases and J shed 0 bases, with 11 bases lying between them. The CDR3 length is 13 residues. CDR3 sequence (DNA): TGTGCCAGCGGCCAGACGGTCTCCTACGAGCAGTACTTC. As protein: CASGQTVSYEQYF.

The sample holds many counts of this clonotype. The V and J genes are TRBV5-1 and TRBJ1-1; D is perhaps TRBD1 (6 bases). The length of the CDR3 is 14 residues. Per germline, CDR1 SGHRS and CDR2 YFSETQ. V lost 0 bases and J 6 bases, leaving 12 bases between the germline ends. For the CDR3, the DNA is TGCGCCAGCAGCTTGGAGCCAGGGGAAGCTGAAGCTTTCTTT. This codes for CASSLEPGEAEAFF.